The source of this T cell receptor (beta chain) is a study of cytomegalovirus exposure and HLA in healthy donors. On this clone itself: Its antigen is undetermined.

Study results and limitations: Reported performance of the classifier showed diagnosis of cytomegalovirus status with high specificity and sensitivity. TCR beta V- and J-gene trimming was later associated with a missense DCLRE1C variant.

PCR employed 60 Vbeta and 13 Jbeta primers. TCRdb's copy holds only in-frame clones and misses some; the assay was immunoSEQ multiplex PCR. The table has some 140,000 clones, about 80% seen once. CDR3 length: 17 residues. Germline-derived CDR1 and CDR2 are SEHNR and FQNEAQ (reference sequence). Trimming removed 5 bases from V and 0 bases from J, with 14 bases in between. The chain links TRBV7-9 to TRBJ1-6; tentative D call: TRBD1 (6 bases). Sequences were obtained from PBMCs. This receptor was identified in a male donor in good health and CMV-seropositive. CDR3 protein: CASSLSRDISYNSPLHF. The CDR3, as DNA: TGTGCCAGCAGCCTGTCCAGGGACATCTCCTATAATTCACCCCTCCACTTT.